The clone carrying this TCR beta chain was recorded at least ten times. Its antigen remains unidentified. To make TCR beta libraries, researchers used iRepertoire HTBI primers and Arm-PCR of CDR3 regions. TCRdb itself ran the multiplex PCR reads through MiXCR, one entry per CDR3 protein. The sample includes about 350,000 distinct CDR3 sequences, over 15% of them seen just once. This sample is drawn from a study of regulatory T cells in long-lasting Graves disease. Study outcomes and limitations: Persistent disease was associated with favored TRBV28 usage and with favored use of TRBJ1-2 and TRBJ2-5.

The time point denotes: newly diagnosed GD, antithyroid drugs for less than 3 months. Extracted PBMC RNA gave rise to the TCR library. The CDR3 sequence is 13 residues long. Germline assignment: CDR1 MNHNS and CDR2 SASEGT. V gave up 6 bases and J gave up 4 bases; unmatched junction bases: 4. The same data also contributed to another study, on T cells in Graves' hyperthyroidism and ophthalmopathy.

This material consisted of peripheral blood mononuclear cells (PBMCs), taken at new diagnosis, from a patient treated with antithyroid drugs. V is TRBV6-1 and J is TRBJ2-5, with 8 bases aligning to TRBD2. This clonotype was sampled from a man in his forties or fifties with Graves disease. CDR3 DNA: TGTGCCAGCAGGACTAGCGTAAGAGAGACCCAGTACTTC. This translates into CASRTSVRETQYF.